This TCR beta chain was sequenced during a study of blood T cells in healthy people across ages. Only a few counts were recorded for this clonotype. Its antigen remains unknown. Trimming took 0 bases from V and 11 from J, leaving 19 bases between them. The CDR3 has 15 amino acids. Germline CDR1 and CDR2: MGHRA and YSYEKL. Findings and caveats of the study: A conclusive naive versus antigen-experienced comparison was prevented by the unsorted PBMCs.

It was with a sample-barcoded 5' primer and a J-beta primer mix that a second PCR of about 6 to 12 cycles was run. MiXCR, applied by TCRdb to the 5' RACE reads, yields one record per CDR3 protein. The data contain about 1,500,000 distinct CDR3 sequences, approximately 30% of them singletons. The material sequenced was blood. The chain links TRBV4-1 to TRBJ2-5, with D maybe TRBD2 (7 bases). This TCR was recovered from a woman in her thirties in good health. CDR3 region: CASSQDHGGGLEQYF. The DNA for the CDR3 is TGCGCCAGCAGCCAAGATCATGGGGGGGGGCTTGAGCAGTACTTC.